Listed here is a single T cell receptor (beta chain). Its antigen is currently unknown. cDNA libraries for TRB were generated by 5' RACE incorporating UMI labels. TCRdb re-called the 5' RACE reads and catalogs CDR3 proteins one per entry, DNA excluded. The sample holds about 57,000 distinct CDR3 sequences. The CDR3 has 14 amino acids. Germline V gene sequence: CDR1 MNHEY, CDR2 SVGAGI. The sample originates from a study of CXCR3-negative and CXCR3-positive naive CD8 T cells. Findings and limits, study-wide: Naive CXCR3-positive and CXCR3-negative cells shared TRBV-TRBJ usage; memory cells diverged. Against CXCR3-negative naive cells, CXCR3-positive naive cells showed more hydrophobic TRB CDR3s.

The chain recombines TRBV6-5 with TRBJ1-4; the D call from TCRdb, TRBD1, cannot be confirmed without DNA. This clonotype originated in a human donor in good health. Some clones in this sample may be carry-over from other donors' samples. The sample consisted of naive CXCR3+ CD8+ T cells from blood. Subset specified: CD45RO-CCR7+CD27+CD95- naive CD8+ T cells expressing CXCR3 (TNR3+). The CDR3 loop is CASRRRAWGEKLFF.